The entry below describes one TCR beta chain. Its specificity is unknown. Donors counted as nominally healthy when sampled, yet unrecorded immune exposures were likely. This sample stems from a study of cytomegalovirus exposure and HLA in healthy donors. The study, taken as a whole, reports: In all likelihood, a cluster of highly shared sequence variants was a sequencing artifact. Reports state that TCR beta sequences accurately predicted most subjects' HLA-A and HLA-B alleles.

PCR used 60 Vbeta primers and 13 Jbeta primers. Data came from immunoSEQ multiplex PCR; TCRdb stores just in-frame clones and leaves some out. The sample shows roughly 150,000 clones, under 70% of them seen only once. Input material: PBMCs. The receptor's source is a woman in her twenties or thirties in good health and CMV-seropositive.

For the CDR3, the DNA is TGTGCCAGCAGCTTTAGGCCCAGGGGCGAGCAGTACTTC. Encoded protein: CASSFRPRGEQYF. V usage is TRBV7-3 and J usage is TRBJ2-7; D is perhaps TRBD1 (6 bases). The germline V gene encodes CDR1 SGHTA and CDR2 FQGTGA. Deletions cut 3 bases from V and 6 bases from J, with 12 bases between. The CDR3 length is 13 residues.